These 12 T cell receptor beta chains came from one sample sequenced in a study of cytomegalovirus exposure and HLA in healthy donors. Assay used: immunoSEQ multiplex PCR; TCRdb lists only in-frame clones, some missing. Of approximately 270,000 clones listed, roughly 87% are singletons. Sequencing input: PBMCs. The receptors stem from a young man in good health and CMV-seropositive.

The chain uses TRBV7-2 and TRBJ2-7; unclear D gene. Per the germline V gene, CDR1 is SGHTA and CDR2 is FQGNSA. CDR3 length: 15 amino acids. V gave up 1 base and J gave up 0 bases, with 10 bases separating them. The CDR3 loop is CASSLGHIFSYEQYF. The DNA of the CDR3 is TGTGCCAGCAGCTTAGGACACATCTTCTCCTACGAGCAGTACTTC.

CDR3 sequence: CASSLGRPGGGNYGYTF. Here the CDR3 DNA reads TGTGCCAGCAGCTTAGGTCGCCCAGGAGGTGGGAACTATGGCTACACCTTC. This chain uses TRBV11-3 with TRBJ1-2; D call uncertain. The CDR3 is 17 amino acids. Between the trimmed V and J ends, which lost 1 base and 2 bases, there was a span of 17 bases. The germline V gene has CDR1 SGHNT and CDR2 YENEEA.

This clone was seen a few times. The rearrangement links TRBV5-1 to TRBJ1-2; TRBD1 might be the D (5 bases). The CDR3 is made up of 12 amino acids. From germline, CDR1 is SGHRS and CDR2 YFSETQ. With 0 bases removed from V and 6 bases from J, the gap between germline ends came to 6 bases. The CDR3 region is CASSLEGDGYTF. DNA for the CDR3: TGCGCCAGCAGCTTGGAAGGGGATGGCTACACCTTC.

This sequence joins TRBV11-2 and TRBJ2-1; 9 bases map to TRBD2. This CDR3 is 16 amino acids long. Germline values: CDR1 SGHAT, CDR2 FQNNGV. The V and J ends lost 5 bases and 6 bases, in that order; junction bases with no gene match: 11. The CDR3 here is CASSPLAGPGVNEQFF. CDR3 coding DNA: TGTGCCAGCAGCCCCCTAGCGGGACCCGGAGTCAATGAGCAGTTCTTC.

This clone was detected only once. The V gene is TRBV28, the J gene TRBJ2-7, with D perhaps assigned TRBD1 or TRBD2 (5 bases each). Germline V gene lookup returns CDR1 MDHEN and CDR2 SYDVKM. The CDR3 extends over 14 amino acids. Trimming stripped 3 bases from V and 4 bases from J, with 13 bases between. The CDR3 is CASSFMGTEYEQYF. CDR3 bases: TGTGCCAGCAGTTTTATGGGGACGGAATACGAGCAGTACTTC.

This clone was seen a few times. This chain connects TRBV9 to TRBJ2-7; 9 nucleotides line up with TRBD1. The CDR3 is made up of 14 amino acids. The junction had 6 bases not matched to a gene; V was cut back by 2 bases and J by 6 bases. Germline CDR1 SGDLS, CDR2 YYNGEE. The CDR3 DNA follows: TGTGCCAGCAGCGTGAGGGACAGGGCTTTCGAGCAGTACTTC. Translating it yields CASSVRDRAFEQYF. The variable domain in full, with the rest retrieved from reference TRBV9 and TRBJ2-7, is DSGVTQTPKHLITATGQRVTLRCSPRSGDLSVYWYQQSLDQGLQFLIQYYNGEERAKGNILERFSAQQFPDLHSELNLSSLELGDSALYFCASSVRDRAFEQYFGPGTRLTVT.

V usage is TRBV5-1 and J usage is TRBJ2-2; D is undetermined. Trimming shortened V by 0 bases and J by 6 bases, and 9 bases separated the two germline ends. Looked up from germline, CDR1 is SGHRS and CDR2 is YFSETQ. The CDR3 consists of 14 residues. The CDR3 bases are TGCGCCAGCAGCTTGGACGGGTGGTCCGGGGAGCTGTTTTTT. Amino acid sequence: CASSLDGWSGELFF.

This chain joins TRBV6-1 and TRBJ1-2, with 7 bases that match TRBD1. V dropped 2 bases and J dropped 0; count of bases not matched to a gene: 15. The length of the CDR3 is 19 residues. The V gene's germline CDR1 is MNHNS and CDR2 SASEGT. CDR3 in amino acids: CASSEYPDRTSYPNYGYTF. The CDR3, as DNA: TGTGCCAGCAGTGAATATCCGGACAGGACTTCCTATCCTAACTATGGCTACACCTTC.

This clone was detected only once. The chain uses TRBV14 and TRBJ2-1; 8 bases fit TRBD2. With V trimmed by 1 base and J by 3 bases, 2 bases remained unmatched. The CDR3 covers 15 residues. Germline lookup yields CDR1 SGHDN and CDR2 FVKESK. The CDR3 is CASSQGTSRYNEQFF. The DNA for the CDR3 is TGTGCCAGCAGCCAAGGGACTAGCCGCTACAATGAGCAGTTCTTC.

J is TRBJ2-7 and V is TRBV29-1; no reliable D call. Between the trimmed V and J ends, which lost 2 bases and 5 bases, there was a span of 10 bases. The CDR3 extends over 12 amino acids. Germline V gene sequence: CDR1 SQVTM, CDR2 ANQGSEA. The CDR3 spells CSVELGSHEQYF. CDR3 DNA sequence: TGCAGCGTTGAACTGGGTTCCCACGAGCAGTACTTC.

This chain links TRBV13 with TRBJ1-2; D is unresolved. Trimming shortened V by 0 bases and J by 4 bases, and 12 bases separated the two germline ends. The germline V gene has CDR1 PRHDT and CDR2 FYEKMQ (reference sequence). This CDR3 is built from 15 residues. The CDR3 nucleotides are TGTGCCAGCAGCTTAGGCCGGGAGGTGGGCTATGGCTACACCTTC. Residues: CASSLGREVGYGYTF.

The chain recombines TRBV10-1 with TRBJ2-1, with TRBD2 matching 9 bases. CDR3 length: 15 residues. Looked up from germline, CDR1 is WNHNN and CDR2 is SYGVQD (reference sequence). The ends lost 2 bases at V and 4 bases at J; junction bases unmatched: 3. CDR3 DNA sequence: TGCGCCAGCAGTGAGGGACTAGCGTTTTACAATGAGCAGTTCTTC. Translation gives CASSEGLAFYNEQFF.